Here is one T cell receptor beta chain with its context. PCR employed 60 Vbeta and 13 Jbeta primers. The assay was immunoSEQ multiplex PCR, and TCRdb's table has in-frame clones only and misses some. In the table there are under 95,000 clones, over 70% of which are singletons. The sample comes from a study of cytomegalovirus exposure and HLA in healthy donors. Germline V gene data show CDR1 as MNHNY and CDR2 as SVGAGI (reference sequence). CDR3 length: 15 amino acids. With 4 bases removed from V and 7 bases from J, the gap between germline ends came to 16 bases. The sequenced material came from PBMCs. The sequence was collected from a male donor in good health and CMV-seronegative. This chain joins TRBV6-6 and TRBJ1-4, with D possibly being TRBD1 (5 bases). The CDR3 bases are TGTGCCAGCAGTTGGCTCGGGGGTACAGGTGAAAAACTGTTTTTT. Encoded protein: CASSWLGGTGEKLFF.